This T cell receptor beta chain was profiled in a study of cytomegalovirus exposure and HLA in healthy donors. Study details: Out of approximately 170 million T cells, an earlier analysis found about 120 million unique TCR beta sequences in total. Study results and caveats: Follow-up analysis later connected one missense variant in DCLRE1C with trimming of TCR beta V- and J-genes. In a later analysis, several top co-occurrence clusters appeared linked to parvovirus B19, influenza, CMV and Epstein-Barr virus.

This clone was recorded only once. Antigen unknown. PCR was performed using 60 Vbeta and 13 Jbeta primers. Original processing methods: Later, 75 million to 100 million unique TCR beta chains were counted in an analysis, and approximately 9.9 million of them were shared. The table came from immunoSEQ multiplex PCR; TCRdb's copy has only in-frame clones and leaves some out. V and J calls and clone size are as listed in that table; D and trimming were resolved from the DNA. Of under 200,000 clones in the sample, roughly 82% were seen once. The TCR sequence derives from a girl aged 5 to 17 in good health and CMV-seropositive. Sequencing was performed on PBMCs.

CDR3: CASSLTGYFYGYTF. In nucleotides, the CDR3 is TGTGCCAGCAGTTTAACGGGGTACTTCTATGGCTACACCTTC. The chain employs TRBV28 and TRBJ1-2; D not certain. The CDR3 extends over 14 amino acids. The germline V and J ends were trimmed by 2 bases and 4 bases, with 11 bases remaining between them. Germline V gives CDR1 MDHEN, CDR2 SYDVKM.